A selection of T cell receptor beta chains follows, all from one sample in a study of PD-L1 blockade in urothelial cancer. The method was immunoSEQ multiplex PCR; TCRdb's version includes in-frame clones alone and lacks a portion of them. The table shows about 38,000 clones, with 75% to 95% occurring only once. The material sequenced was PBMCs, taken around atezolizumab (anti-PD-L1) treatment. These receptors came from a man aged 65 to 85 with urothelial cancer. Each CDR3 is given with its conserved first and last residue. A D gene is named only where the DNA matches it firmly. Rows give clone size only sometimes, using once, few, many, or a class for an expanded clone.

J gene: TRBJ2-1; clone size: once; V gene: TRBV29-1; D gene: -; CDR3 DNA: TGCAGCTTAGCTCTCTACAATGAGCAGTTCTTC; CDR3 protein: CSLALYNEQFF
J gene: TRBJ2-1; clone size: -; V gene: TRBV19; D gene: -; CDR3 DNA: TGTGCCAGTAGTATGGAGTTTAGCTCCTACAATGAGCAGTTCTTC; CDR3 protein: CASSMEFSSYNEQFF
J gene: TRBJ1-6; clone size: -; V gene: TRBV7-8; D gene: TRBD1; CDR3 DNA: TGTGCCAGCAGCCCGAGACAGGGACGGAATTCACCCCTCCACTTT; CDR3 protein: CASSPRQGRNSPLHF
J gene: TRBJ2-4; clone size: -; V gene: TRBV7-9; D gene: TRBD1; CDR3 DNA: TGTGCCAGCAGCCGAACAGGGGCTTCGGACATTCAGTACTTC; CDR3 protein: CASSRTGASDIQYF
J gene: TRBJ2-3; clone size: -; V gene: TRBV6-4; D gene: -; CDR3 DNA: TGTGCCAGCAGTGAAGACTGGCGCACAGATACGCAGTATTTT; CDR3 protein: CASSEDWRTDTQYF
J gene: TRBJ1-5; clone size: -; V gene: TRBV29-1; D gene: -; CDR3 DNA: TGCAGCGTTGGGACAGACTATAGCAATCAGCCCCAGCATTTT; CDR3 protein: CSVGTDYSNQPQHF
J gene: TRBJ2-7; clone size: -; V gene: TRBV9; D gene: TRBD1; CDR3 DNA: TGTGCCAGCAGCGTAGGGAACAGGGGACCCTACGAGCAGTACTTC; CDR3 protein: CASSVGNRGPYEQYF
J gene: TRBJ2-1; clone size: -; V gene: TRBV7-3; D gene: TRBD2; CDR3 DNA: TGTGCCAGCAGCCCCTCCCCTAGCGGGGGGTCCTACAATGAGCAGTTCTTC; CDR3 protein: CASSPSPSGGSYNEQFF
J gene: TRBJ2-1; clone size: -; V gene: TRBV7-8; D gene: TRBD2; CDR3 DNA: TGTGCCAGCAGCTTAGTACTAGCGAGGGGCAATGAGCAGTTCTTC; CDR3 protein: CASSLVLARGNEQFF
J gene: TRBJ2-2; clone size: -; V gene: TRBV7-9; D gene: -; CDR3 DNA: TGTGCCAGCAGCTTATACGGCGGAAGAGGCACCGGGGAGCTGTTTTTT; CDR3 protein: CASSLYGGRGTGELFF
J gene: TRBJ1-5; clone size: once; V gene: TRBV19; D gene: -; CDR3 DNA: TGTGCCAGTAGTATGGGAGGGGAATATCAGCCCCAGCATTTT; CDR3 protein: CASSMGGEYQPQHF
J gene: TRBJ2-5; clone size: -; V gene: TRBV29-1; D gene: -; CDR3 DNA: TGCAGCGTTGAACGTAACGCGAAGACCCAGTACTTC; CDR3 protein: CSVERNAKTQYF
J gene: TRBJ1-2; clone size: -; V gene: TRBV28; D gene: -; CDR3 DNA: TGTGCCAGCAGTTTAATCCCCGCCGCGGGGTATGGCTACACCTTC; CDR3 protein: CASSLIPAAGYGYTF
J gene: TRBJ1-1; clone size: -; V gene: TRBV28; D gene: -; CDR3 DNA: TGTGCCGGCGGGCGGCGGAGGAACACTGAAGCTTTCTTT; CDR3 protein: CAGGRRRNTEAFF
J gene: TRBJ2-3; clone size: -; V gene: TRBV9; D gene: TRBD2; CDR3 DNA: TGTGCCAGCAGCGTAGCCGGACTAGCGGGAGTAGTAGATACGCAGTATTTT; CDR3 protein: CASSVAGLAGVVDTQYF
J gene: TRBJ2-7; clone size: -; V gene: TRBV27; D gene: -; CDR3 DNA: TGTGCCAGCAGTTTATCGAGCGGCTACGAGCAGTACTTC; CDR3 protein: CASSLSSGYEQYF
J gene: TRBJ1-2; clone size: -; V gene: TRBV19; D gene: TRBD1; CDR3 DNA: TGTGCCAGCACGACAGGGGTTGGCTACACCTTC; CDR3 protein: CASTTGVGYTF
J gene: TRBJ2-7; clone size: -; V gene: TRBV6-1; D gene: TRBD2; CDR3 DNA: TGTGCCAGCAGTGAAGCGGCCGCCCGGGGACTAGCGGGAGGACAATACGAGCAGTACTTC; CDR3 protein: CASSEAAARGLAGGQYEQYF